The rows below give T cell receptor beta chains drawn from one sample of a study of tumor-infiltrating lymphocytes in primary liver carcinoma. Each CDR3 protein is one row after TCRdb ran MiXCR on the multiplex PCR reads. The sample shows fewer than 250,000 distinct CDR3 sequences, 85% of them seen only once. Sequencing input: tumor tissue from primary liver carcinoma. These receptor sequences come from a man aged 35 to 55 with primary liver carcinoma and hepatitis B virus infection. Both conserved end residues are part of each CDR3. Each record gives: CDR3 length, D gene, J gene, V gene, CDR3 protein. D genes are given only for firm matches.

>12|NA|TRBJ1-2|TRBV6-1
CAGLTGAYAYTF
>13|TRBD1|TRBJ2-1|TRBV7-2
CAISFLTGDEQFF
>14|NA|TRBJ2-1|TRBV29-1
CIVRGRVGGDEQFF
>13|NA|TRBJ1-2|TRBV6-1
CARSVVPNYGYTF
>15|NA|TRBJ2-2|TRBV6-1
CVTGWYTKNTGELFF
>15|NA|TRBJ2-2|TRBV5-1
CASSSAGRNTGELFF
>17|NA|TRBJ2-6|TRBV4-1
CASSQDRFRSGANVLTF
>15|NA|TRBJ2-1|TRBV11-2
CPSSPGTSSYNEQFF
>16|TRBD2|TRBJ2-1|TRBV6-5
CVSSYWASGRANEQFF
>15|NA|TRBJ2-1|TRBV28
CASSLIGASWDEQFF
>13|TRBD2|TRBJ2-1|TRBV12-3/TRBV12-4
CASAGLAGPRWFF
>14|NA|TRBJ2-2|TRBV6-6
CVISVARGTGELFF
>14|NA|TRBJ2-7|TRBV25-1
CASSVGLILGEQYF
>16|TRBD1|TRBJ1-6|TRBV12-3/TRBV12-4
CASSLASGQGGSSLHF
>12|NA|TRBJ2-7|TRBV7-3
CASRFKVHEQYF
>13|NA|TRBJ1-1|TRBV29-1
CSVEPHGGTEAFF
>14|NA|TRBJ1-1|TRBV6-1
CASQTGSMSTEAFF
>14|NA|TRBJ1-4|TRBV11-2
CASSLDLGGLMLLF
>15|NA|TRBJ2-3|TRBV29-1
CSVAGRSRSGRVQYF
>16|TRBD2|TRBJ2-7|TRBV6-5
CACKGGASGDTYEHCF
>16|TRBD2|TRBJ2-3|TRBV6-2/TRBV6-3
CANSTGLAGAGDTQYF
>17|NA|TRBJ2-2|TRBV6-6
CASRIRSVVMATGELFF
>14|NA|TRBJ1-5|TRBV6-1
CASNEARERAPQHF
>17|NA|TRBJ2-1|TRBV14
CASSQEGQVIGYNEQFF
>12|NA|TRBJ2-2|TRBV12-3/TRBV12-4
CASSSDTGQLFF
>16|TRBD1|TRBJ1-2|TRBV4-3
CASSQTGAGRNYGYTF
>9|TRBD1|TRBJ2-1|TRBV29-1
CSVGQGRFF
>15|NA|TRBJ2-2|TRBV5-5
CASSFRAPDTGELFF
>16|NA|TRBJ2-4|TRBV6-6
CASILGIGGSKNIQYF
>13|NA|TRBJ1-4|TRBV20-1
CSAHVTTNEKLFF